The 6 T cell receptor beta chains listed next were all sequenced from one sample in a study of T-cell memory formation after mild COVID-19. From the 5' RACE reads, TCRdb called clonotypes with MiXCR, one entry per CDR3 protein. Among about 100,000 distinct CDR3 sequences listed, about 15% were seen once. What was sequenced was PBMCs or a T cell subset sorted from them (not recorded which). These TCRs come from a man younger than 30 who had mild COVID-19 (a few samples of this study predate the infection). Cell type and time point are not known.

This clonotype was seen many times. V usage is TRBV3-1 and J usage is TRBJ2-3; no firm D call. V lost 5 bases, J lost 1 base, and 4 bases lay in between. The length of the CDR3 is 12 residues. Germline V gives CDR1 LGHDT, CDR2 YNNKEL (reference sequence). In nucleotides, the CDR3 is TGTGCCAGCAGCTCAGGCACAGATACGCAGTATTTT. This gives the protein CASSSGTDTQYF.

This clonotype was picked up a small number of times. The V call is TRBV2, the J call TRBJ2-1, with 14 bases aligning to TRBD2. The trim removed 10 bases at V and 8 bases at J, leaving 22 bases unmatched. Germline V CDR1 and CDR2: SNHLY, FYNNEI. This CDR3 region has 19 residues. This chain's CDR3 is CATMGVGLAGGPSADEQFF. As DNA, the CDR3 is TGTGCCACTATGGGAGTAGGACTAGCGGGGGGCCCCTCAGCCGATGAGCAGTTCTTC.

This clonotype was observed at least ten times. The chain carries TRBV5-1 and TRBJ2-5; TRBD1 is a possible D gene (5 bases). CDR3 length: 16 amino acids. Germline V gene sequence: CDR1 SGHRS, CDR2 YFSETQ. V lost 0 bases and J lost 1, with 13 bases in between. Written as DNA, the CDR3 is TGCGCCAGCAGCTTGGGGGGCAGCAGAACCCAAGAGACCCAGTACTTC. Its translation is CASSLGGSRTQETQYF.

The V and J genes are TRBV5-1 and TRBJ2-7; no clear D gene. Germline CDR1 is SGHRS and CDR2 is YFSETQ. Between the trimmed V and J ends, which lost 4 bases and 5 bases, there was a span of 10 bases. The CDR3 spans 12 residues. CDR3 nucleotides: TGCGCCAGCAGCCTTGAAGGCCACGAGCAGTACGTC. Encoded protein: CASSLEGHEQYV.

This clonotype came up many times. This chain uses TRBV12-3 or TRBV12-4 with TRBJ2-7, with a tentative D call TRBD2 (5 bases). The length of the CDR3 is 13 residues. Trimming pared 5 bases from V and 4 bases from J, leaving 12 bases between. The CDR3 protein is CASSPPPGYEQYF. The CDR3 coding sequence is TGTGCCAGCAGTCCCCCTCCGGGATACGAGCAGTACTTC.

The chain employs TRBV19 and TRBJ2-3; possibly TRBD2 for D (6 bases). The CDR3 is 13 amino acids. Germline V gene data show CDR1 as LNHDA and CDR2 as SQIVND (reference sequence). The ends were cut back, 4 bases at V and 4 bases at J, with 9 bases in the middle. CDR3 amino acids: CASSTRLADTQYF. The CDR3 bases are TGTGCCAGTAGTACCCGACTAGCAGATACGCAGTATTTT.